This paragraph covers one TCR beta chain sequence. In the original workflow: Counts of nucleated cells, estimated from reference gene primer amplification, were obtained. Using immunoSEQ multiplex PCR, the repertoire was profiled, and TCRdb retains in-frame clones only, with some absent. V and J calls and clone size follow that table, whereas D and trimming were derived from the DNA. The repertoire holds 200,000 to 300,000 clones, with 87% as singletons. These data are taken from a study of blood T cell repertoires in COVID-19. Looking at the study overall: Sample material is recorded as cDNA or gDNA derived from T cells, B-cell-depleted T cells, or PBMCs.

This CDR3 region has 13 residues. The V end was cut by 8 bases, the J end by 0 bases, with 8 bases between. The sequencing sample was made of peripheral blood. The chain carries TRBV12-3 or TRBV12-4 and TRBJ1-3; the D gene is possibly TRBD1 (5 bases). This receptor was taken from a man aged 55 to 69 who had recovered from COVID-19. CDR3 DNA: TGTGCCAGCTGCGACAGCTCTGGAAACACCATATATTTT. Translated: CASCDSSGNTIYF.